The sequence of this T cell receptor beta chain was determined in a study of cytomegalovirus exposure and HLA in healthy donors (dated by TCRdb to about 2017). General notes on the study: According to a later analysis, one platform produced both the 110 or so validation repertoires and the 730 or so repertoires of the first cohort. Along with the roughly 610-subject first cohort, a separate validation cohort of 120 different subjects was used. The aim of the study was to test whether cataloging public T cell receptors could identify signatures of past pathogen exposure. The study combined high-throughput TCR immunosequencing, statistical association of individual TCRs with disease status, and machine learning to predict cytomegalovirus infection status.

Donors formed part of the validation cohort, which comprised fewer than 150 subjects and was distinct from the first cohort of 666 subjects. The paper's findings and limits, for the study overall: The study listed over 150 TCR beta chains as associated with cytomegalovirus. A later analysis found that TCRs clustered in the first cohort also tended to co-occur in the approximately 120 validation repertoires, with approximately 95% of cluster scores above 0. The authors suggested that the approach could potentially be extended to other disease states and immunological phenotypes. While some public TCRs were present in many individuals, most TCR sequences turned up only very rarely across donors. A later analysis had no HLA typing for the validation cohort, so co-occurrence there was scored across all 120 repertoires. Cytomegalovirus status was reported to be diagnosed by the classifier with high specificity and sensitivity in both the original and validation cohorts. In vitro tests confirmed that a few of the cytomegalovirus-associated TCR beta chains recognize cytomegalovirus antigens.

Ends trimmed: V by 4 bases, J by 5 bases; bases unmatched to a gene: 4. Counted from cysteine to phenylalanine, this CDR3 has 15 amino acids. The retained sequence is limited to the CDR3, 45 bases, with the frame set at the first base. The germline V gene gives CDR1 as MNHEY and CDR2 as SVGAGI. Concerning this clone itself: Its antigen has not been determined. The sample holds no much larger clone one base away, and base qualities are not on file.

The receptor library was made with the immunoSEQ multiplex PCR assay. On the authors' methods: A statistical classification framework was built for diagnosing cytomegalovirus status from the catalog of TCR beta chain sequences. TCRdb obtained this table from immuneACCESS and retained in-frame rearrangements with V and J assigned. These tables miss some clones; where compared with another copy, unresolved V genes account for less than half of the shortfall, and the remainder is unexplained. The V and J calls and clone size come from that table; D and trimming were worked out from the DNA. Counted in this sample were 250,000 to 350,000 clones; 86% of them appeared once. Of the sample, around 0.84% is held by the ten largest clones.

The V gene is TRBV6-5 and the J gene is TRBJ2-2, with TRBD1 matching 10 junction bases. Sample: PBMCs. The sequence was collected from a woman aged 18-29 years in good health and CMV-seronegative. The bases are TGTGCCAGCAGTTTGGGGACAGGGGTGACCGGGGAGCTGTTTTTT. This translates into CASSLGTGVTGELFF.